This T cell receptor beta chain emerged from a study of T cell repertoires in cytomegalovirus infection. Study background: Shared public TCR beta signatures pointed to both CMV infection and a matching HLA type.

Study-wide findings and caveats: People with CMV and the relevant HLA were identified by cumulative public TCR beta family frequency. Dominating the ex vivo response were TCR beta clonotypes that were CMV-specific and HLA-C-restricted.

About this clonotype: Its antigen remains unidentified.

TCRdb reanalysed the reads using MiXCR and keeps one entry per CDR3 protein. The repertoire has under 90,000 distinct CDR3 sequences, 20% to 25% of them found once; the top ten carry around 79%. The CDR3 length is 13 residues. The V gene's germline CDR1 is SGHKS and CDR2 YYEKEE (reference sequence). Trimming took off 5 bases at V and 3 bases at J, with 9 bases between the two ends. The clonotype originates from a human donor in good health (CMV status not recorded). Some clones in this sample may be carry-over from other donors' samples. V gene TRBV5-5 combines with J gene TRBJ1-5, with D perhaps TRBD1 (6 bases). The sequencing sample was made of PBMCs, sequenced either directly or after in vitro stimulation (not recorded which). This CDR3 is CASSRTDNQPQHF. Written as DNA, the CDR3 is TGTGCCAGCAGTAGGACAGACAATCAGCCCCAGCATTTT. The full variable domain, with the rest looked up from reference TRBV5-5 and TRBJ1-5, is DAGVTQSPTHLIKTRGQQVTLRCSPISGHKSVSWYQQVLGQGPQFIFQYYEKEERGRGNFPDRFSARQFPNYSSELNVNALLLGDSALYLCASSRTDNQPQHFGDGTRLSIL.